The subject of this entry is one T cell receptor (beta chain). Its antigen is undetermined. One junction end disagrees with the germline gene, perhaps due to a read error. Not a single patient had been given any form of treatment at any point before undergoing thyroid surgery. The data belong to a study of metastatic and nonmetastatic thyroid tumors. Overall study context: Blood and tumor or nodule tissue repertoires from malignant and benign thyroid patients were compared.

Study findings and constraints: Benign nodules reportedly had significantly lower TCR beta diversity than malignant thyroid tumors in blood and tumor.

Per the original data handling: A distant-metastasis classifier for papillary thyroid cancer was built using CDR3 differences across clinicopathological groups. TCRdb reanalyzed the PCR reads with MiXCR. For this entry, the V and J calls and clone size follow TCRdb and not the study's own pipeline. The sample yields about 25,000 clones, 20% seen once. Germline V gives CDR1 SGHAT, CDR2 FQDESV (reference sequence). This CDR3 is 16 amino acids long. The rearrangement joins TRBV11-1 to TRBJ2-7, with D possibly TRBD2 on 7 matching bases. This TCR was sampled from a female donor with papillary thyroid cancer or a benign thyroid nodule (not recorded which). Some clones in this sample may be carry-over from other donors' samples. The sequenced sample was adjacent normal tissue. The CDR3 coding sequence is TGTGCCGGCAGCTTAGGGGGTACCGGACTAGGGTACGAGCAGTACTTC. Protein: CAGSLGGTGLGYEQYF. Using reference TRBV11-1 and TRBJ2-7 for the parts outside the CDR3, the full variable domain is EAEVAQSPRYKITEKSQAVAFWCDPISGHATLYWYRQILGQGPELLVQFQDESVVDDSQLPKDRFSAERLKGVDSTLKIQPAELGDSAMYLCAGSLGGTGLGYEQYFGPGTRLTVT.